This TCR beta chain was found in a study of identical twins. Template switching introduced a universal primer site, and the cDNA bore unique molecular identifiers. TCRdb used MiXCR to reprocess the 5' RACE reads, holding one entry per CDR3 protein. The sample has some 500,000 distinct CDR3 sequences, approximately 22% seen once. Unmatched junction bases numbered 7, after V lost 6 bases and J lost 9 bases. CDR3 length: 14 residues. The same sample was also used in a study of T cells expressing NK-cell markers.

Sample: CD4+ T cells sorted from blood. The clonotype originates from a woman aged 18-30 years in good health. The J gene is TRBJ2-1, the V gene TRBV12-3 or TRBV12-4; 11 nucleotides agree with TRBD1. The chain's CDR3 is CASSFGQGAIEQFF. CDR3 nucleotide sequence: TGTGCCAGCAGCTTTGGACAGGGGGCTATTGAGCAGTTCTTC.